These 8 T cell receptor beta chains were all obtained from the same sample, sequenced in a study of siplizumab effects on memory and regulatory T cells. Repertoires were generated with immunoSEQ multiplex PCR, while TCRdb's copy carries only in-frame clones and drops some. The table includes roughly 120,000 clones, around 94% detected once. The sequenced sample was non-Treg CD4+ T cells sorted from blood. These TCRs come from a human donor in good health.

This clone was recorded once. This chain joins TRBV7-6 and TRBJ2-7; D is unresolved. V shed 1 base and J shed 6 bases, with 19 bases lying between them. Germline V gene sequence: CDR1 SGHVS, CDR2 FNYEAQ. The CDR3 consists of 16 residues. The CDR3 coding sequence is TGTGCCAGCAGCTTAGTAAAAAGCGCGACGGGTAGCGAGCAGTACTTC. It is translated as CASSLVKSATGSEQYF.

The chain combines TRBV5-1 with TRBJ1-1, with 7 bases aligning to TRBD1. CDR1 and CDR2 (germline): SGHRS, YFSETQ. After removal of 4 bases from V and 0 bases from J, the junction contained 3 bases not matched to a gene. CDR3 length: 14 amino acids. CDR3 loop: CASSATGLNTEAFF. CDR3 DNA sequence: TGCGCCAGCAGCGCGACAGGGTTGAACACTGAAGCTTTCTTT.

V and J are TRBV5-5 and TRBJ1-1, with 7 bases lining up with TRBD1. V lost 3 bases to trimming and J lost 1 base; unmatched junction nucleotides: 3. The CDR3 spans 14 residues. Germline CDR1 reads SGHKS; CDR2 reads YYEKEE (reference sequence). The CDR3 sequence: CASSWGQPNTEAFF. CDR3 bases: TGTGCCAGCAGCTGGGGACAGCCGAACACTGAAGCTTTCTTT.

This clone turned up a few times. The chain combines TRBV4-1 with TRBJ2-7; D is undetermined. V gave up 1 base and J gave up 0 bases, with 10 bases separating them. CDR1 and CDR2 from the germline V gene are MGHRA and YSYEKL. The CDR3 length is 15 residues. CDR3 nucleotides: TGCGCCAGCAGCCAAGCCCCAGGCCCCTCCTACGAGCAGTACTTC. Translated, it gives CASSQAPGPSYEQYF.

This CDR3 reads CASTVGQGPTEAFF. The CDR3 nucleotides read TGTGCCAGCACGGTGGGACAGGGCCCCACTGAAGCTTTCTTT. The chain has TRBV5-4 and TRBJ1-1; TRBD1 matches 9 bases. After removal of 6 bases from V and 4 bases from J, the junction contained 7 bases not matched to a gene. The V gene's germline CDR1 is SGHNT and CDR2 YYREEE (reference sequence). The CDR3 consists of 14 residues.

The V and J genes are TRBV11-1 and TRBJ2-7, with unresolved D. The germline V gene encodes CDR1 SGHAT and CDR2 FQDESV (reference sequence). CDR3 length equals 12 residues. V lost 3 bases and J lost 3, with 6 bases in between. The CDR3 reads CASSFDNYEQYF. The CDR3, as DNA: TGTGCCAGCAGCTTCGACAACTACGAGCAGTACTTC.

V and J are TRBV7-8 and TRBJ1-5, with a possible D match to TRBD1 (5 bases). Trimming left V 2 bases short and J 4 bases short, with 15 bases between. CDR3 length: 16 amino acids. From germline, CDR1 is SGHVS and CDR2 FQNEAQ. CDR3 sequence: CASSLISDIPNQPQHF. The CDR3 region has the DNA TGTGCCAGCAGCTTAATTTCGGACATTCCAAATCAGCCCCAGCATTTT.

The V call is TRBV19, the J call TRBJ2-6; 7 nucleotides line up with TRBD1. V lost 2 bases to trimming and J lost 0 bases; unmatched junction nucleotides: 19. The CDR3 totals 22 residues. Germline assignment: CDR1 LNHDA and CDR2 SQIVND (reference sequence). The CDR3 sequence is CASSIRNPSGDSLYSGANVLTF. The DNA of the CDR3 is TGTGCCAGTAGTATACGGAACCCGTCTGGGGACAGCCTGTACTCTGGGGCCAACGTCCTGACTTTC.